These 13 T cell receptor beta chains were all obtained from the same sample, sequenced in a study of cytomegalovirus exposure and HLA in healthy donors. Using immunoSEQ multiplex PCR, the repertoire was profiled, and TCRdb retains in-frame clones only, with some absent. The data show some 64,000 clones, with 90% to 96% seen just once and approximately 1.2% held by the top ten. Sequenced input: PBMCs. The receptors here all came from a woman aged 18-29 years in good health and CMV-seronegative.

J is TRBJ2-3 and V is TRBV5-4; the match to TRBD2 covers 8 bases. The CDR3 has 15 amino acids. The V segment lost 0 bases and the J segment 3 bases; nucleotides outside the gene matches: 3. From germline, CDR1 is SGHNT and CDR2 YYREEE (reference sequence). The CDR3, as DNA: TGTGCCAGCAGCTTGGTTGCGGGGGGAACAGATACGCAGTATTTT. This encodes CASSLVAGGTDTQYF.

The chain carries TRBV5-6 and TRBJ2-1; tentative D call: TRBD2 (7 bases). Germline V gene sequence: CDR1 SGHDT, CDR2 YYEEEE. The CDR3 covers 16 residues. V lost 2 bases and J lost 12, with 24 bases in between. The CDR3 loop is CASSLGGASGALRQFF. CDR3 in DNA: TGTGCCAGCAGCTTAGGGGGGGCTAGCGGAGCCCTGCGGCAGTTCTTC.

This clone has only one observation. The chain couples TRBV7-3 to TRBJ2-7; 7 positions match TRBD2. The CDR3 runs to 17 residues. The junction had 15 bases not matched to a gene; V was cut back by 5 bases and J by 2 bases. Germline CDR1 reads SGHTA; CDR2 reads FQGTGA. CDR3 DNA: TGTGCCAGCAGCCTACAATTGGCGGGAGTACCCCCCTACGAGCAGTACTTC. Protein product: CASSLQLAGVPPYEQYF.

The chain is built from TRBV20-1 and TRBJ2-1; D possibly corresponds to TRBD1 (5 bases). CDR1 and CDR2 (germline): DFQATT, SNEGSKA (reference sequence). This CDR3 is built from 11 residues. The V end was cut by 6 bases, the J end by 6 bases, with 9 bases between. DNA of the CDR3: TGCAGTGCAGGGGCCGGCAATGAGCAGTTCTTC. Residues: CSAGAGNEQFF.

V and J are TRBV27 and TRBJ1-1, with a weak D call TRBD1 (5 bases). Trimming pared 3 bases from V and 7 bases from J, leaving 12 bases between. Germline V gives CDR1 MNHEY, CDR2 SMNVEV (reference sequence). The CDR3 extends over 13 amino acids. CDR3 loop: CASSFFQGSEAFF. CDR3 nucleotide sequence: TGTGCCAGCAGTTTTTTCCAGGGAAGTGAAGCTTTCTTT.

The chain employs TRBV5-1 and TRBJ2-5; 7 positions agree with TRBD1. Looked up from germline, CDR1 is SGHRS and CDR2 is YFSETQ. The CDR3 consists of 15 residues. V was clipped by 4 bases and J by 2 bases; unmatched bases: 8. The DNA of the CDR3 is TGCGCCAGCAGCCCCAGGGCCAGGGGGCAAGAGACCCAGTACTTC. Translated: CASSPRARGQETQYF.

V gene TRBV10-1 combines with J gene TRBJ1-5, with TRBD1 matching 12 bases. The CDR3 spans 16 residues. The V and J ends lost 8 bases and 6 bases, in that order; junction bases with no gene match: 11. Looked up from germline, CDR1 is WNHNN and CDR2 is SYGVQD (reference sequence). CDR3 region: CASPIGGQGACQPQHF. CDR3 nucleotides: TGCGCCAGCCCAATTGGGGGACAGGGGGCTTGTCAGCCCCAGCATTTT.

This chain connects TRBV11-2 to TRBJ2-7; 8 nucleotides align to TRBD2. The germline CDR1 and CDR2 sequences are SGHAT and FQNNGV. This CDR3 has 13 amino acids. After removal of 5 bases from V and 6 bases from J, the junction contained 6 bases not matched to a gene. CDR3 loop: CASSRTSYAEQYF. CDR3 nucleotide sequence: TGTGCCAGCAGCCGGACTAGCTATGCCGAGCAGTACTTC.

This clone showed up just once. The V gene is TRBV19, the J gene TRBJ2-7; 7 bases are shared with TRBD2. With V trimmed by 0 bases and J by 6 bases, 2 bases remained unmatched. CDR3 size: 13 residues. CDR1 and CDR2 from the germline V gene are LNHDA and SQIVND (reference sequence). The CDR3 loop is CASSIDRGGEQYF. DNA for the CDR3: TGTGCCAGTAGTATAGATCGCGGGGGCGAGCAGTACTTC.

This rearrangement joins TRBV5-4 to TRBJ2-3; the D gene is possibly TRBD1 (5 bases). Per the germline V gene, CDR1 is SGHNT and CDR2 is YYREEE (reference sequence). V was shortened by 4 bases and J by 4 bases, with 25 bases between the two germline ends. The CDR3 totals 18 residues. CDR3 DNA sequence: TGTGCCAGCAGCCCCCTCGGCAGGGCGGTCTCGGACGCAGATACGCAGTATTTT. Translation gives CASSPLGRAVSDADTQYF.

The V gene is TRBV2, the J gene TRBJ2-1; tentative D call: TRBD1 (5 bases). CDR1 is SNHLY and CDR2 is FYNNEI in the germline V gene. Trimming left V 8 bases short and J 6 bases short, with 14 bases between. There are 13 residues in the CDR3. CDR3 in amino acids: CASGSEGANEQFF. CDR3 sequence (DNA): TGTGCCAGCGGATCCGAAGGGGCCAATGAGCAGTTCTTC.

Note on this clone: Its ends do not fully match the called genes, so a read error is possible. The rearrangement uses TRBV7-7 and TRBJ1-5; D unresolved. CDR3 length: 13 amino acids. CDR1 SSHAT and CDR2 FNYEAQ come from the germline V gene (reference sequence). In DNA, the CDR3 is TGTGCTAGCAGCCCATTCCCCGGTCAGCCCCAGCATTTT. Translating it yields CASSPFPGQPQHF.

This chain uses TRBV6-6 with TRBJ2-1; 8 bases fit TRBD2. The CDR3 covers 12 residues. V was pared by 7 bases and J by 12 bases, with 8 bases of the junction left unmatched. Germline V gene lookup returns CDR1 MNHNY and CDR2 SVGAGI (reference sequence). The CDR3 DNA reads as TGTGCCAGCATAGGGCCCGGGGGGGCGCAGTTCTTC. Amino acid sequence: CASIGPGGAQFF.